Below are 3 T cell receptor beta chains sequenced from a single sample in a study of T cell clones after liver transplantation. Produced via immunoSEQ multiplex PCR; TCRdb's table is partial and in-frame only. The repertoire includes more than 95,000 clones, approximately 79% of them detected once, and around 3% sits in the top ten. The sample was CD4+ T cells from blood, taken approximately 50 months after liver transplant. These receptors originate from a human patient who received a liver transplant. Some T cells may have originated in the graft donor.

This clone came up a few times. The genes are TRBV18 and TRBJ1-5, with a possible D match to TRBD1 (6 bases). Germline V gene lookup returns CDR1 KGHSH and CDR2 LQKENI. The CDR3 is made up of 14 amino acids. The germline V and J ends were trimmed by 4 bases and 0 bases, with 7 bases remaining between them. CDR3 protein: CASSRTDSNQPQHF. DNA for the CDR3: TGTGCCAGCTCACGGACAGATAGCAATCAGCCCCAGCATTTT.

The chain combines TRBV27 with TRBJ2-1, with 10 bases fitting TRBD2. Germline loops: CDR1 MNHEY, CDR2 SMNVEV (reference sequence). Germline trimming cut 2 bases from V and 5 bases from J; bases unmatched to any gene: 12. CDR3 length: 18 residues. CDR3 DNA sequence: TGTGCCAGCAGTTTAATGGTGCTTGGGCTAGCGGGGGACAATGAGCAGTTCTTC. Protein sequence: CASSLMVLGLAGDNEQFF.

The rearrangement links TRBV5-1 to TRBJ2-6, with D unclear. The CDR3 is made up of 17 amino acids. V shed 3 bases and J shed 4 bases, with 17 bases lying between them. Germline V gene data show CDR1 as SGHRS and CDR2 as YFSETQ. The CDR3 loop reads CASSWNRLGEGANVLTF. CDR3 sequence (DNA): TGCGCCAGCAGCTGGAACCGGCTGGGTGAAGGGGCCAACGTCCTGACTTTC.